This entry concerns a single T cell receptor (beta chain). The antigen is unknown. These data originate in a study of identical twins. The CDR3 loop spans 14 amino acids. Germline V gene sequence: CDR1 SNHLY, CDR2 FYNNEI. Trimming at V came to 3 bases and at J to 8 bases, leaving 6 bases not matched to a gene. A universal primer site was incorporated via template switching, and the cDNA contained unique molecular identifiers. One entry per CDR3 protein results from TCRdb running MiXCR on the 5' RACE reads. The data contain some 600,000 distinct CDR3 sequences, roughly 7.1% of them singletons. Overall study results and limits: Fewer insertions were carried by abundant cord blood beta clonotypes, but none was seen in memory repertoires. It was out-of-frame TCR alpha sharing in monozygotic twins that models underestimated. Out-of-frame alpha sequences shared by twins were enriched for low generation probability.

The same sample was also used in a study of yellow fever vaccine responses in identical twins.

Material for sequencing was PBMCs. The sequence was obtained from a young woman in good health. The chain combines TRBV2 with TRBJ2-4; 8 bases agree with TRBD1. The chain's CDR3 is CASSDHRGKDIQYF. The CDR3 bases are TGTGCCAGCAGTGACCACAGGGGGAAGGACATTCAGTACTTC.